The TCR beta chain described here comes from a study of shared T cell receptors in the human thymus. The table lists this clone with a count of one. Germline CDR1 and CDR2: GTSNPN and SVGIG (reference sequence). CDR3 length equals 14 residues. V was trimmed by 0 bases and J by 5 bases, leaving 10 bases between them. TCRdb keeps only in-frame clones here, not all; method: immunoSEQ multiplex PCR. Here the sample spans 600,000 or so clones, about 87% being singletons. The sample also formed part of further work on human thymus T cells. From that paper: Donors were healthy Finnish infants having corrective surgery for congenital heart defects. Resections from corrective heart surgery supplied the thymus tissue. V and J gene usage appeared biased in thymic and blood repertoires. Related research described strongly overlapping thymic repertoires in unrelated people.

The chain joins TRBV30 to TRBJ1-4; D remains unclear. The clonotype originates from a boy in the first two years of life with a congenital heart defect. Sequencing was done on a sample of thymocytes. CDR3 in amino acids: CAWSVFSSNEKLFF. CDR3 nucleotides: TGTGCCTGGAGTGTATTTAGTAGCAATGAAAAACTGTTTTTT. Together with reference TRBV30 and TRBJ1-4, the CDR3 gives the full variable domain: SQTIHQWPATLVQPVGSPLSLECTVEGTSNPNLYWYRQAAGRGLQLLFYSVGIGQISSEVPQNLSASRPQDRQFILSSKKLLLSDSGFYLCAWSVFSSNEKLFFGSGTQLSVL.